One and the same sample provided the 23 T cell receptor beta chains below, sequenced in a study of CD8+CD57+ T cells in acquired aplastic anemia. Investigators profiled TCR beta VDJ and CDR3 from genomic DNA template. TCRdb processed the reads anew with MiXCR; each CDR3 protein has one entry. The data contain 80,000 or so distinct CDR3 sequences, roughly 70% of them seen just once; the ten biggest clones take up approximately 80%. Patients selected for sequencing had displayed CD8+CD57+ cell expansion by flow cytometry. Sequenced sample: sorted CD4+, CD8+, or CD8+CD57+ T cells (not recorded which) from PBMCs. Receptor source: a human donor with aplastic anemia.

This rearrangement joins TRBV15 to TRBJ1-1; D is unresolved. The CDR3 spans 16 residues. Germline V lookup: CDR1 LNHNV, CDR2 YYDKDF (reference sequence). The V end was cut by 4 bases, the J end by 3 bases, with 18 bases between. The CDR3 DNA reads TGTGCCACCAGCACAGACGAGGAGAGGTGGGACACTGAAGCTTTCTTT. Its protein product is CATSTDEERWDTEAFF.

J is TRBJ1-2 and V is TRBV29-1, with a tentative D call TRBD1 (5 bases). Trimming stripped 3 bases from V and 7 bases from J, with 15 bases between. Germline CDR1 is SQVTM and CDR2 is ANQGSEA. CDR3 length equals 13 residues. CDR3: CSVEGGGRVGYTF. Written as DNA, the CDR3 is TGCAGCGTTGAGGGGGGTGGAAGAGTTGGCTACACCTTC.

This clonotype has only a few counts. The chain recombines TRBV15 with TRBJ1-2; D unclear. Between the trimmed V and J ends, which lost 0 bases and 2 bases, there was a span of 4 bases. The CDR3 is made up of 13 amino acids. Germline assignment: CDR1 LNHNV and CDR2 YYDKDF (reference sequence). CDR3 DNA: TGTGCCACCAGCAGAGATTACAACTATGGCTACACCTTC. This encodes CATSRDYNYGYTF.

The chain uses TRBV2 and TRBJ2-1; 9 nucleotides line up with TRBD1. Losses at the gene ends were 6 bases for V and 8 bases for J; bases not matched to a gene: 8. This CDR3 is 14 amino acids long. Germline V gives CDR1 SNHLY, CDR2 FYNNEI. CDR3 sequence: CASRSGQGVDEQFF. The CDR3 DNA follows: TGTGCCAGCAGATCGGGACAGGGTGTCGATGAGCAGTTCTTC. The variable domain in full, with the rest retrieved from reference TRBV2 and TRBJ2-1, is EPEVTQTPSHQVTQMGQEVILRCVPISNHLYFYWYRQILGQKVEFLVSFYNNEISEKSEIFDDQFSVERPDGSNFTLKIRSTKLEDSAMYFCASRSGQGVDEQFFGPGTRLTVL.

There are a few counts of this clonotype. This rearrangement joins TRBV29-1 to TRBJ2-5; weak D call: TRBD1 (7 bases). The CDR3 loop spans 14 amino acids. Between the trimmed V and J ends, which lost 1 base and 5 bases, there was a span of 14 bases. The germline gives CDR1 SQVTM, CDR2 ANQGSEA. The CDR3 bases are TGCAGCGTTGAAGGACAGGGAGGAAGGGAGACCCAGTACTTC. The encoded protein is CSVEGQGGRETQYF.

The V gene is TRBV25-1, the J gene TRBJ1-2; D remains ambiguous. This CDR3 has 14 amino acids. The germline V gene has CDR1 MGHDK and CDR2 SYGVNS. The germline V and J ends were trimmed by 3 bases and 4 bases, with 12 bases remaining between them. This CDR3 reads CASSDGYNPYGYTF. CDR3 DNA sequence: TGTGCCAGCAGTGATGGGTACAACCCCTATGGCTACACCTTC.

In the case of this clonotype: Since a much larger clone is just one base distant, this may be a read error. This sequence joins TRBV9 and TRBJ2-3; 7 positions agree with TRBD1. The germline CDR1 and CDR2 sequences are SGDLS and YYNGEE. The CDR3 has 17 amino acids. J lost 2 bases, V lost 3 bases, and 12 bases had no gene match. The chain's CDR3 is CASSDHPGTVNTDTQYF. As DNA, the CDR3 is TGTGCCAGCAGCGACCACCCCGGGACAGTGAACACAGATACGCAGTATTTT.

The V and J genes are TRBV20-1 and TRBJ1-2; D remains ambiguous. CDR3 length equals 9 residues. V was shortened by 3 bases and J by 7 bases, with 3 bases between the two germline ends. Germline loops: CDR1 DFQATT, CDR2 SNEGSKA (reference sequence). CDR3 in DNA: TGCAGTGCTAGCACTGGCTACACCTTC. Protein sequence: CSASTGYTF.

In its sample, this clonotype was seen many times. The V gene is TRBV27, the J gene TRBJ2-2; TRBD1 might be the D (5 bases). The CDR3 has 12 residues. Trimming cost V 8 bases and J 4 bases, with 8 bases left between them. Germline CDR1 is MNHEY and CDR2 is SMNVEV (reference sequence). DNA of the CDR3: TGTGCCAGCGGCCAGGGCACCGGGGAGCTGTTTTTT. It encodes CASGQGTGELFF.

This clonotype was found many times. The chain recombines TRBV29-1 with TRBJ2-5, with D possibly matching TRBD1 (6 bases). This CDR3 contains 14 residues. V lost 6 bases and J lost 2, with 16 bases in between. The germline V gene encodes CDR1 SQVTM and CDR2 ANQGSEA. Here the CDR3 DNA reads TGCAGCGTAGCCGGGACACCTTCTCAAGAGACCCAGTACTTC. The encoded protein is CSVAGTPSQETQYF.

This rearrangement joins TRBV11-1 to TRBJ2-2; D unclear. Deletions cut 6 bases from V and 1 base from J, with 21 bases between. Germline V gene data show CDR1 as SGHAT and CDR2 as FQDESV (reference sequence). CDR3 length: 18 amino acids. This CDR3 reads CASRPVEAADENTGELFF. DNA of the CDR3: TGTGCCAGCAGACCCGTCGAGGCTGCGGACGAGAACACCGGGGAGCTGTTTTTT.

This clonotype was counted a single time. The V call is TRBV20-1, the J call TRBJ2-7, with TRBD1 as a possible D gene (5 bases). CDR1 and CDR2 (germline): DFQATT, SNEGSKA (reference sequence). Between the trimmed V and J ends, which lost 0 bases and 3 bases, there was a span of 9 bases. The CDR3 consists of 13 residues. CDR3 region: CSAREGVVYEQYF. In DNA, the CDR3 is TGCAGTGCTAGAGAAGGGGTGGTCTACGAGCAGTACTTC.

This clonotype was counted between two and nine times. This sequence joins TRBV2 and TRBJ1-2, with D possibly being TRBD1 (5 bases). The CDR3 totals 13 residues. V was shortened by 4 bases and J by 4 bases, with 10 bases between the two germline ends. Germline CDR1 is SNHLY and CDR2 is FYNNEI. This CDR3 reads CASSGGTGYGYTF. DNA for the CDR3: TGTGCCAGCAGTGGAGGGACGGGCTATGGCTACACCTTC.

The chain employs TRBV7-8 and TRBJ2-3; 7 bases are shared with TRBD1. With 5 bases clipped from V and 6 bases from J, the junction kept 11 bases outside the gene matches. Germline assignment: CDR1 SGHVS and CDR2 FQNEAQ. CDR3 size: 15 residues. Here the CDR3 reads CASSGTAYAEDTQYF. The CDR3 region has the DNA TGTGCCAGCAGCGGGACAGCCTATGCAGAGGATACGCAGTATTTT.

This chain joins TRBV5-1 and TRBJ2-3, with 12 bases fitting TRBD2. This CDR3 has 17 residues. V shed 0 bases, J shed 4 bases, and the junction held 6 bases outside the gene matches. Germline loops: CDR1 SGHRS, CDR2 YFSETQ. This CDR3 reads CASSLGLAGVLADTQYF. In DNA form, the CDR3 reads TGCGCCAGCAGCTTGGGACTAGCGGGAGTTCTAGCAGATACGCAGTATTTT.

The chain has TRBV7-8 and TRBJ1-1; D remains unclear. There are 13 residues in the CDR3. Germline values: CDR1 SGHVS, CDR2 FQNEAQ. Between the trimmed V and J ends, which lost 3 bases and 3 bases, there was a span of 8 bases. CDR3 in amino acids: CASSFRGYTEAFF. CDR3 in DNA: TGTGCCAGCAGCTTCCGAGGTTACACTGAAGCTTTCTTT.

CDR3 in DNA: TGCAGTGCTAGTGGACAGGGATCTATCCTTAGGGGTCAAAGTTATTCACCCCTCCACTTT. This sequence encodes CSASGQGSILRGQSYSPLHF. The chain combines TRBV20-1 with TRBJ1-6; 8 nucleotides line up with TRBD1. CDR1 and CDR2 (germline): DFQATT, SNEGSKA (reference sequence). Germline trimming cut 3 bases from V and 8 bases from J; bases unmatched to any gene: 24. CDR3 size: 20 residues.

Turning to this clonotype: An end of the junction does not agree with germline; a read error may underlie this. This chain connects TRBV15 to TRBJ2-5; tentative D call: TRBD2 (5 bases). This CDR3 comprises 13 residues. Germline loops: CDR1 LNHNV, CDR2 YYDKDF (reference sequence). In DNA form, the CDR3 reads TGTGCCACCAGCAACGGGGTACAAGAGACCCGGTACTTC. Translated, it gives CATSNGVQETRYF.

The V and J genes are TRBV6-4 and TRBJ1-6; D may be TRBD1 (5 bases). The CDR3 runs to 14 residues. Deletions cut 5 bases from V and 6 bases from J, with 11 bases between. Germline-derived CDR1 and CDR2 are MRHNA and SNTAGT. The CDR3 DNA is TGTGCCAGCAGTTCAGTCGGGGGTAATTCACCCCTCCACTTT. Translation: CASSSVGGNSPLHF.

For this clonotype: At one of its ends the junction is not consistent with the germline gene, which may arise from a read error. The chain combines TRBV19 with TRBJ1-1, with a weak D call TRBD1 (6 bases). Germline V lookup: CDR1 LNHDA, CDR2 SQIVND (reference sequence). CDR3 length equals 11 residues. This CDR3 is CASGMGQEAFF. In nucleotides, the CDR3 is TGTGCCAGTGGTATGGGACAAGAAGCTTTCTTT.

There are a few counts of this clonotype. V is TRBV24-1 and J is TRBJ2-1, with D hard to call. Germline CDR1 and CDR2: KGHDR and SFDVKD. V was pared by 3 bases and J by 9 bases, with 11 bases between. This CDR3 contains 13 residues. The CDR3 DNA is TGTGCCACCAGTGATGAGGAGACGGGTGAGCAGTTCTTC. Protein: CATSDEETGEQFF.

The chain has TRBV20-1 and TRBJ1-5, with 9 bases fitting TRBD1. V shed 5 bases and J 4 bases; nucleotides not matched to a gene: 12. The V gene's germline CDR1 is DFQATT and CDR2 SNEGSKA (reference sequence). The CDR3 consists of 16 residues. CDR3 bases: TGCAGTGCTGGATATCCACAGGGGGCAAGAAATCAGCCCCAGCATTTT. Its translation: CSAGYPQGARNQPQHF.

The chain carries TRBV10-1 and TRBJ2-5; TRBD1 agrees at 8 bases. V trimming: 5 bases; J trimming: 0 bases; junction bases outside the gene matches: 11. Germline-derived CDR1 and CDR2 are WNHNN and SYGVQD (reference sequence). This CDR3 spans 17 amino acids. This CDR3 reads CASSYGTGKRYQETQYF. Here the CDR3 DNA reads TGCGCCAGCAGTTACGGGACAGGCAAACGGTACCAAGAGACCCAGTACTTC.